This T cell receptor (beta chain) is drawn from a study of T cell responses to AZD1222 COVID-19 vaccine. Using immunoSEQ multiplex PCR, the repertoire was profiled, and TCRdb retains in-frame clones only, with some absent. The repertoire holds 100,000 to 150,000 clones, with around 90% as singletons. The clonotype was recovered from an adult in good health. The material sequenced was peripheral blood, taken on day 0 of AZD1222 vaccination.

The CDR3 coding sequence is TGTGCCAGTAGTTCCTGGACTAGCGGGGATACCCCCGAGCAGTACTTC. This gives the protein CASSSWTSGDTPEQYF. The genes are TRBV19 and TRBJ2-7; 12 nucleotides match TRBD2. CDR1 LNHDA and CDR2 SQIVND come from the germline V gene (reference sequence). The V and J ends lost 5 bases and 6 bases, in that order; junction bases with no gene match: 11. CDR3 length: 16 residues.